This T cell receptor (beta chain) stems from a study of cytomegalovirus exposure and HLA in healthy donors. Study-wide findings and caveats: Investigators reported more than 150 TCR beta chains as tied to cytomegalovirus. Later on, a genetic analysis was performed. It linked a missense variant in DCLRE1C with V- and J-gene trimming of TCR beta.

13 Jbeta primers and 60 Vbeta primers were used for the PCR. Assay: immunoSEQ multiplex PCR; the TCRdb copy retains only in-frame clones and omits some. The sample holds fewer than 200,000 clones; around 80% are singletons and the top ten take 0.6% to 0.9%. Germline V gene data show CDR1 as SGHVS and CDR2 as FNYEAQ. V dropped 1 base and J dropped 8 bases, with 15 bases sitting between them. The CDR3 consists of 16 residues. In regard to this clone: Antigen: not known.

This clonotype originated in a female donor in good health and CMV-seronegative. The sequencing input was PBMCs. The chain recombines TRBV7-6 with TRBJ1-6; D may be TRBD1 (6 bases). The CDR3 bases are TGTGCCAGCAGCTTAGTTCCGGGGCCAGGGGATTCACCCCTCCACTTT. Translating it yields CASSLVPGPGDSPLHF.